This TCR beta chain came from a study of T-cell reconstitution after alpha-beta-depleted transplantation in children. Broader study findings: The origin of alpha-beta T cells about two months after transplant was reportedly several hundred expanded graft clones.

This clonotype has just a few counts. As yet, its antigen is unknown. A TCRbeta library incorporating unique molecular identifiers was prepared. TCRdb re-called the PCR reads through MiXCR, storing one row per CDR3 protein. The data hold about 590,000 distinct CDR3 sequences, with approximately 13% observed a single time. Trimming cost V 1 base and J 0 bases; bases outside gene matches: 3. There are 16 residues in the CDR3. Per germline, CDR1 SGDLS and CDR2 YYNGEE. The clonotype was recovered from a male patient between 5 and 17 years old who had a stem cell transplant for acute myeloid leukemia, so the T cells may come from the graft donor. The specimen comprised PBMCs, mostly from graft donor cells, sampled 360 days after TCRalphabeta/CD19-depleted stem cell transplant. The gene calls are TRBV9 and TRBJ1-2, with TRBD1 matching over 10 bases. CDR3 amino acids: CASSVIDRGPNYGYTF. The CDR3 DNA sequence: TGTGCCAGCAGCGTAATAGACAGGGGGCCTAACTATGGCTACACCTTC.